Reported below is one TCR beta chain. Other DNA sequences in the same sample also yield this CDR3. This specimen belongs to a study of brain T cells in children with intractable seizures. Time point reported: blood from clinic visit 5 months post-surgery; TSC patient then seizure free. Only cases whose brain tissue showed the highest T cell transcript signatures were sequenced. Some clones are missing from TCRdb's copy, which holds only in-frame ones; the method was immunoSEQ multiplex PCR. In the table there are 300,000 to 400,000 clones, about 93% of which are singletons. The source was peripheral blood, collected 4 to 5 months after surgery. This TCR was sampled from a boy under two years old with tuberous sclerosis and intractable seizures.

The CDR3 nucleotides are TGTGCCAGCAGCGTAGCCCCATCCTACGAGCAGTACTTC. Protein sequence: CASSVAPSYEQYF. The J gene is TRBJ2-7, the V gene TRBV9; D is uncertain. CDR3 length equals 13 residues. V was pared by 0 bases and J by 1 base, with 5 bases between. Germline CDR1 and CDR2: SGDLS and YYNGEE.